A selection of T cell receptor beta chains follows, all from one sample in a study of cytomegalovirus exposure and HLA in healthy donors. Here immunoSEQ multiplex PCR was the method, and the copy in TCRdb shows in-frame clones only, minus some. Here the sample spans tens of thousands of clones, 78% being singletons. The material sequenced was PBMCs. The receptors originated from a male donor in good health and CMV-seropositive. CDR3s include the opening cysteine and the closing phenylalanine or tryptophan. The D gene is left open where the match is weak. Rows may omit the clone size; those that give it use once, few, many or a size class.

j_call	clone_size	v_call	d_call	cdr3_aa	cdr3_nt
TRBJ2-1	NA	TRBV5-1	TRBD1	CASSLSRGYEQFF	TGCGCCAGCAGCTTGAGCAGGGGGTATGAGCAGTTCTTC
TRBJ2-1	NA	TRBV12-5	NA	CASGPSRSYNEQFF	TGTGCTAGTGGTCCCTCGAGGTCTTACAATGAGCAGTTCTTC
TRBJ2-6	NA	TRBV5-4	TRBD1	CASSSHQRTGPSGANVLTF	TGTGCCAGCAGCTCCCATCAGCGGACAGGGCCCTCTGGGGCCAACGTCCTGACTTTC
TRBJ2-6	NA	TRBV11-3	NA	CASSLGPLGSGLTF	TGTGCCAGCAGCTTAGGGCCCCTCGGGAGCGGCCTGACTTTC
TRBJ1-3	once	TRBV9	NA	CASSTEGVAGNTIYF	TGTGCCAGCAGCACAGAGGGGGTCGCTGGAAACACCATATATTTT
TRBJ2-1	few	TRBV7-9	TRBD2	CASSLGASGGNEQFF	TGTGCCAGCAGCTTAGGGGCTAGCGGGGGGAATGAGCAGTTCTTC
TRBJ2-7	NA	TRBV28	NA	CASSREQYEQYF	TGTGCCAGCAGTCGGGAGCAGTACGAGCAGTACTTC
TRBJ2-5	NA	TRBV15	NA	CATSRGSGGETQYF	TGTGCCACCAGCAGAGGATCCGGGGGAGAGACCCAGTACTTC
TRBJ2-3	NA	TRBV27	TRBD1	CASSTGQTDTQYF	TGTGCCAGCAGTACGGGACAGACAGATACGCAGTATTTT
TRBJ2-1	NA	TRBV4-2	TRBD2	CASSQDEGGSSYNEQFF	TGTGCCAGCAGCCAAGACGAGGGCGGGAGCTCCTACAATGAGCAGTTCTTC
TRBJ2-7	NA	TRBV6-1	NA	CASKEQGMSLEQYF	TGTGCCAGCAAAGAGCAGGGGATGTCCCTCGAGCAGTACTTC
TRBJ1-2	NA	TRBV27	NA	CASSLRQTNLANYGYTF	TGTGCCAGCAGTCTCAGACAGACGAACCTTGCGAACTATGGCTACACCTTC
TRBJ2-1	NA	TRBV28	TRBD1	CASTAAGGTYNEQFF	TGTGCCAGCACCGCTGCAGGGGGCACATACAATGAGCAGTTCTTC
TRBJ2-2	NA	TRBV5-4	TRBD2	CASSFQREGQYTGELFF	TGTGCCAGCAGCTTCCAGCGGGAGGGCCAGTACACCGGGGAGCTGTTTTTT
TRBJ2-7	NA	TRBV18	NA	CASSGGPGWEQYF	TGTGCCAGCTCCGGAGGGCCGGGGTGGGAGCAGTACTTC
TRBJ2-1	NA	TRBV27	TRBD1	CASRDRVHEQFF	TGTGCCAGCAGGGACAGGGTCCATGAGCAGTTCTTC
TRBJ1-1	NA	TRBV19	TRBD1	CASSMPGGRDTEAFF	TGTGCCAGTAGTATGCCAGGGGGCAGGGACACTGAAGCTTTCTTT
TRBJ1-5	NA	TRBV6-6	TRBD1	CASRYLDRANQPQHF	TGTGCCAGCAGGTACCTGGACAGGGCTAATCAGCCCCAGCATTTT
TRBJ2-5	NA	TRBV7-9	NA	CASSLRWRETQYF	TGTGCCAGCAGCTTGAGGTGGCGAGAGACCCAGTACTTC
TRBJ1-1	NA	TRBV28	NA	CASSPGYMNTEAFF	TGTGCCAGCAGTCCCGGGTACATGAACACTGAAGCTTTCTTT
TRBJ1-1	NA	TRBV20-1	NA	CSAGIGEAFF	TGCAGTGCGGGCATTGGGGAAGCTTTCTTT
TRBJ1-3	NA	TRBV19	NA	CASSSSSGNTIYF	TGTGCCAGTAGCTCGAGCTCTGGAAACACCATATATTTT
TRBJ2-3	NA	TRBV2	NA	CATSYADTQYF	TGTGCCACCAGCTACGCAGATACGCAGTATTTT
TRBJ1-1	once	TRBV28	NA	CASSQVHEHTEAFF	TGTGCCAGCAGCCAGGTACACGAGCACACTGAAGCTTTCTTT
TRBJ2-7	NA	TRBV7-6	NA	CASSPSAGFYEQYF	TGTGCCAGCAGCCCATCGGCAGGGTTCTACGAGCAGTACTTC
TRBJ1-3	NA	TRBV30	TRBD1	CAWSRDSSGNTIYF	TGTGCCTGGAGCCGGGACAGTTCTGGAAACACCATATATTTT
TRBJ2-7	NA	TRBV7-2	TRBD2	CASTSLAGSAYEQYF	TGTGCCAGCACCTCCCTAGCGGGTTCCGCCTACGAGCAGTACTTC
TRBJ2-3	few	TRBV7-2	NA	CASSRLATTDTQYF	TGTGCCAGCAGCCGGCTAGCGACAACAGATACGCAGTATTTT
TRBJ2-1	NA	TRBV5-6	NA	CASSSNYEQFF	TGTGCCAGCAGCTCGAACTATGAGCAGTTCTTC
TRBJ2-3	once	TRBV27	NA	CASSPDSPSTDTQYF	TGTGCCAGCAGTCCCGACTCACCTAGCACAGATACGCAGTATTTT
TRBJ2-7	once	TRBV19	TRBD1	CASSRASTSGQGYEQYF	TGTGCCAGTAGCCGCGCGTCGACTTCGGGACAGGGCTACGAGCAGTACTTC
TRBJ2-5	NA	TRBV5-4	NA	CASSPDVSRFETQYF	TGTGCCAGCAGCCCCGATGTCAGCAGGTTTGAGACCCAGTACTTC
TRBJ2-1	NA	TRBV2	NA	CASRRTDNEQFF	TGTGCCAGCAGGAGGACAGACAATGAGCAGTTCTTC
TRBJ1-3	few	TRBV25-1	NA	CASSDLGLGHYSGNTIYF	TGTGCCAGCAGTGACTTAGGCCTGGGACACTACTCTGGAAACACCATATATTTT
TRBJ2-7	NA	TRBV10-3	NA	CAISEGQTYEQYF	TGTGCCATCAGTGAGGGACAGACCTACGAGCAGTACTTC
TRBJ2-5	NA	TRBV4-2	TRBD2	CASSHSSGGDQETQYF	TGTGCCAGCAGCCATTCTAGCGGGGGGGACCAAGAGACCCAGTACTTC
TRBJ1-1	NA	TRBV29-1	NA	CSAPLDSRGAFF	TGCAGCGCCCCATTGGACAGCCGCGGGGCTTTCTTT
TRBJ1-5	NA	TRBV16	NA	CASSPLDTGRVNQPQHF	TGTGCCAGCAGCCCACTAGACACCGGAAGGGTCAATCAGCCCCAGCATTTT
TRBJ2-7	NA	TRBV28	NA	CASSFSNEQYF	TGTGCCAGCAGTTTTAGCAACGAGCAGTACTTC
TRBJ1-1	few	TRBV27	NA	CASKGNTEAFF	TGTGCCAGCAAGGGGAATACTGAAGCTTTCTTT
TRBJ1-1	NA	TRBV30	NA	CAWSVLGGTEAFF	TGTGCCTGGAGTGTACTCGGGGGGACTGAAGCTTTCTTT
TRBJ2-1	NA	TRBV6-4	NA	CASSREPRNEQFF	TGTGCCAGCAGCCGTGAGCCCCGCAATGAGCAGTTCTTC
TRBJ2-3	NA	TRBV6-6	NA	CASLPGARGDTQYF	TGTGCCAGCCTCCCCGGGGCCCGGGGGGATACGCAGTATTTT
TRBJ2-7	NA	TRBV27	TRBD1	CASKFRIRDRAKGADFEQYF	TGTGCCAGCAAGTTCCGCATCCGGGACAGGGCTAAGGGAGCGGACTTCGAGCAGTACTTC
TRBJ2-3	NA	TRBV25-1	NA	CASSTSTDTQYF	TGTGCCAGCAGTACTAGCACAGATACGCAGTATTTT
TRBJ2-1	NA	TRBV7-7	NA	CASSLEPGSSPEQFF	TGTGCCAGCAGCTTAGAACCAGGTAGTTCGCCCGAGCAGTTCTTC
TRBJ2-7	NA	TRBV11-2	NA	CASSLGGSTYEQYF	TGTGCCAGCAGCTTAGGGGGCAGTACCTACGAGCAGTACTTC